These 27 T cell receptor beta chains were all obtained from the same sample, sequenced in a study of technical replicates of blood from a few donors. Measured with immunoSEQ multiplex PCR; TCRdb has only the in-frame clones, and not every one. The sample includes fewer than 80,000 clones, around 92% of them seen just once. Sequencing used PBMCs. The receptors shown here come from a human donor in good health. Some clones in this sample may be carry-over from other donors' samples.

This clone showed up just a few times. This chain connects TRBV30 to TRBJ2-2; a weak D match, TRBD2 (5 bases). CDR3 length: 12 amino acids. CDR1 and CDR2 from the germline V gene are GTSNPN and SVGIG (reference sequence). Trimming pared 5 bases from V and 8 bases from J, leaving 12 bases between. The CDR3 bases are TGTGCCTGGTTCAAAGGGAGAGGGGAGCTGTTTTTT. Translating it yields CAWFKGRGELFF.

The V gene is TRBV5-1, the J gene TRBJ1-5, with TRBD1 as a possible D gene (5 bases). Deletions cut 4 bases from V and 9 bases from J, with 17 bases between. From germline, CDR1 is SGHRS and CDR2 YFSETQ. The CDR3 sequence is 14 residues long. CDR3 residues: CASSPRAGIGPQHF. The CDR3 DNA is TGCGCCAGCAGCCCCAGGGCGGGAATTGGGCCCCAGCATTTT.

The chain recombines TRBV6-5 with TRBJ1-3, with D possibly being TRBD1 (5 bases). Germline assignment: CDR1 MNHEY and CDR2 SVGAGI. Deletions cut 6 bases from V and 0 bases from J, with 12 bases between. This CDR3 contains 15 residues. CDR3 coding DNA: TGTGCCAGCAGAAGGGGCCCCAGCTCTGGAAACACCATATATTTT. Translation gives CASRRGPSSGNTIYF.

V and J are TRBV5-4 and TRBJ1-1; D might be TRBD1 (5 bases). The CDR3 loop spans 14 amino acids. Looked up from germline, CDR1 is SGHNT and CDR2 is YYREEE (reference sequence). V lost 4 bases to trimming and J lost 7 bases, with 17 bases between them. CDR3 DNA: TGTGCCAGCAGCCCCACTGACAGACTGATTGAAGCTTTCTTT. Protein sequence: CASSPTDRLIEAFF.

The CDR3 DNA reads TGTGCCAGCAGCCCGTCCCGGGGACTACCACGAAATGAGCAGTTCTTC. It encodes CASSPSRGLPRNEQFF. The chain links TRBV7-8 to TRBJ2-1, with TRBD2 identical over 7 bases. This CDR3 has 16 residues. Germline V gene data show CDR1 as SGHVS and CDR2 as FQNEAQ. The V gene end was trimmed by 5 bases and the J gene end by 7 bases; junction bases not matched to a gene: 14.

This chain uses TRBV9 with TRBJ1-1; the D is unclear. This CDR3 has 13 residues. V gave up 4 bases and J gave up 2 bases, with 9 bases separating them. CDR1 SGDLS and CDR2 YYNGEE come from the germline V gene. The CDR3 spells CASSYGLNTEAFF. The CDR3 nucleotides read TGTGCCAGCAGCTATGGACTTAACACTGAAGCTTTCTTT.

The genes are TRBV6-1 and TRBJ2-6; 8 nucleotides line up with TRBD1. J gave up 4 bases and V 7 bases, and 3 bases lay outside the gene matches. The CDR3 runs 14 residues. Germline CDR1 reads MNHNS; CDR2 reads SASEGT. The CDR3 DNA reads TGTGCCAGCATCAGGGGGCCAGGGGCCAACGTCCTGACTTTC. This codes for CASIRGPGANVLTF.

The rearrangement links TRBV6-6 to TRBJ2-1; 15 positions match TRBD2. The germline gives CDR1 MNHNY, CDR2 SVGAGI (reference sequence). The CDR3 spans 15 residues. Trimming removed 4 bases from V and 8 bases from J; junction bases left unmatched: 3. Here the CDR3 reads CASSFGLAGGDEQFF. The CDR3 DNA reads as TGTGCCAGCAGTTTCGGACTAGCGGGGGGGGATGAGCAGTTCTTC.

This sequence joins TRBV5-1 and TRBJ2-6, with a tentative D call TRBD1 (6 bases). CDR1 SGHRS and CDR2 YFSETQ come from the germline V gene. This CDR3 has 16 residues. V was trimmed by 0 bases and J by 2 bases, leaving 9 bases between them. DNA for the CDR3: TGCGCCAGCAGCTTGGCCGGGACAACTGGGGCCAACGTCCTGACTTTC. It encodes CASSLAGTTGANVLTF.

V usage is TRBV30 and J usage is TRBJ2-5; D unclear. The CDR3 is made up of 13 amino acids. V lost 0 bases and J lost 7, with 12 bases in between. The V gene's germline CDR1 is GTSNPN and CDR2 SVGIG (reference sequence). CDR3 residues: CAWSVEPAVTQYF. CDR3 coding DNA: TGTGCCTGGAGTGTAGAACCCGCGGTGACCCAGTACTTC.

This chain uses TRBV2 with TRBJ2-3, with 15 bases lining up with TRBD2. With V trimmed by 4 bases and J by 6 bases, 5 bases remained unmatched. The germline V gene encodes CDR1 SNHLY and CDR2 FYNNEI. The length of the CDR3 is 16 residues. The CDR3: CASSVGLAGGRDTQYF. In DNA form, the CDR3 reads TGTGCCAGCAGTGTGGGACTAGCGGGGGGCAGGGATACGCAGTATTTT.

J is TRBJ1-6 and V is TRBV7-3, with 10 bases matching TRBD1. V shed 5 bases and J 8 bases; nucleotides not matched to a gene: 6. Germline-derived CDR1 and CDR2 are SGHTA and FQGTGA. CDR3 length: 15 amino acids. CDR3 protein: CASSPTGGLDSPLHF. Here the CDR3 DNA reads TGTGCCAGCAGCCCGACAGGGGGCTTGGATTCACCCCTCCACTTT. The full variable domain, rest sourced from reference TRBV7-3 and TRBJ1-6, is GAGVSQTPSNKVTEKGKYVELRCDPISGHTALYWYRQSLGQGPEFLIYFQGTGAADDSGLPNDRFFAVRPEGSVSTLKIQRTERGDSAVYLCASSPTGGLDSPLHFGNGTRLTVT.

V gene TRBV11-2 combines with J gene TRBJ2-7; 7 bases are shared with TRBD2. The CDR3 consists of 13 residues. V shed 6 bases and J 7 bases; nucleotides not matched to a gene: 9. CDR1 SGHAT and CDR2 FQNNGV come from the germline V gene. CDR3 region: CASSWGRAGEQYF. The CDR3 bases are TGTGCCAGCAGTTGGGGGAGGGCAGGTGAGCAGTACTTC. The variable domain in full, with the rest retrieved from reference TRBV11-2 and TRBJ2-7, is EAGVAQSPRYKIIEKRQSVAFWCNPISGHATLYWYQQILGQGPKLLIQFQNNGVVDDSQLPKDRFSAERLKGVDSTLKIQPAKLEDSAVYLCASSWGRAGEQYFGPGTRLTVT.

This chain connects TRBV10-3 to TRBJ1-4; D ambiguous. The CDR3 has 14 residues. CDR1 and CDR2 from the germline V gene are ENHRY and SYGVKD. V was clipped by 4 bases and J by 3 bases, with 9 bases between them. The DNA for the CDR3 is TGTGCCATCAGTGCCGGCGGGGCTAATGAAAAACTGTTTTTT. Translated: CAISAGGANEKLFF.

This clone has a single count. The chain carries TRBV5-4 and TRBJ1-1; D is unresolved. Germline CDR1 and CDR2: SGHNT and YYREEE (reference sequence). CDR3 length equals 16 residues. V was clipped by 0 bases and J by 1 base, with 13 bases between them. This chain's CDR3 is CASSLAGVNWNTEAFF. CDR3 sequence (DNA): TGTGCCAGCAGCTTGGCCGGGGTAAATTGGAACACTGAAGCTTTCTTT.

The V gene is TRBV18, the J gene TRBJ2-4, with 7 bases that match TRBD2. CDR3 length equals 16 residues. J gave up 1 base and V 6 bases, and 9 bases lay outside the gene matches. Germline V gives CDR1 KGHSH, CDR2 LQKENI. The CDR3 region has the DNA TGTGCCAGCTCGTTCACGAACGGGGGGGCCAAAAACATTCAGTACTTC. Its protein product is CASSFTNGGAKNIQYF.

The J gene is TRBJ2-2, the V gene TRBV2; 14 bases agree with TRBD2. CDR3 length: 14 residues. CDR1 SNHLY and CDR2 FYNNEI come from the germline V gene. Germline trimming cut 8 bases from V and 5 bases from J; bases unmatched to any gene: 1. The CDR3 sequence is CASGLAGGTGELFF. The CDR3 nucleotides read TGTGCCAGCGGACTAGCGGGAGGTACCGGGGAGCTGTTTTTT.

V usage is TRBV7-7 and J usage is TRBJ2-7, with D possibly TRBD2 on 6 matching bases. There are 14 residues in the CDR3. CDR1 is SSHAT and CDR2 is FNYEAQ in the germline V gene (reference sequence). V was trimmed by 8 bases and J by 0 bases, leaving 14 bases between them. The CDR3 DNA is TGTGCCAGCCCAAGGAGCGGGTGCTCCTACGAGCAGTACTTC. Translated: CASPRSGCSYEQYF.

This chain joins TRBV18 and TRBJ2-7; D is possibly TRBD2 (6 bases). Germline loops: CDR1 KGHSH, CDR2 LQKENI. V lost 2 bases to trimming and J lost 4 bases, with 12 bases between them. This CDR3 is 14 amino acids long. CDR3 residues: CASSPTGGKYEQYF. CDR3 DNA: TGTGCCAGCTCACCAACGGGCGGGAAATACGAGCAGTACTTC.

The CDR3 DNA follows: TGTGCCAGCGTCTACACGCGGGGGGGGTACTCAATCGAGCAGTTCTTC. Protein sequence: CASVYTRGGYSIEQFF. This chain links TRBV6-8 with TRBJ2-1, with 9 positions matching TRBD2. The CDR3 extends over 16 amino acids. V was pared by 8 bases and J by 10 bases, with 18 bases of the junction left unmatched. Germline values: CDR1 MNHGY, CDR2 SAAAGT.

The DNA for the CDR3 is TGTGCCAGCAGCTTAGGGACAACTAACTATGGCTACACCTTC. Translation gives CASSLGTTNYGYTF. The V gene is TRBV7-9, the J gene TRBJ1-2, with D tentatively TRBD1 (5 bases). The CDR3 totals 14 residues. V was clipped by 1 base and J by 0 bases, with 6 bases between them. Per the germline V gene, CDR1 is SEHNR and CDR2 is FQNEAQ (reference sequence).

The chain couples TRBV27 to TRBJ2-5, with TRBD2 matching 9 bases. The V and J ends lost 5 bases and 5 bases, in that order; junction bases with no gene match: 15. The CDR3 covers 17 residues. Germline V gene lookup returns CDR1 MNHEY and CDR2 SMNVEV (reference sequence). CDR3 loop: CASSPTLSGSGQETQYF. CDR3 DNA: TGTGCCAGCAGTCCCACTCTTAGCGGGAGTGGGCAGGAGACCCAGTACTTC.

This clone was detected once. This chain connects TRBV27 to TRBJ2-7; 9 bases agree with TRBD1. CDR3 length: 14 amino acids. Germline V gene data show CDR1 as MNHEY and CDR2 as SMNVEV (reference sequence). Trimming removed 0 bases from V and 5 bases from J; junction bases left unmatched: 2. The CDR3 DNA is TGTGCCAGCAGTTTATCTACAGGGGGCAACGAGCAGTACTTC. Translating gives CASSLSTGGNEQYF.

The rearrangement joins TRBV7-6 to TRBJ2-2, with TRBD1 matching 8 bases. Per germline, CDR1 SGHVS and CDR2 FNYEAQ. The CDR3 has 17 amino acids. Trimming removed 4 bases from V and 4 bases from J; junction bases left unmatched: 11. This chain's CDR3 is CASSSNLQGAGTGELFF. For the CDR3, the DNA is TGTGCCAGCAGCTCAAACCTCCAGGGGGCAGGCACCGGGGAGCTGTTTTTT.

The rearrangement joins TRBV5-1 to TRBJ2-7, with 7 bases matching TRBD1. The CDR3 covers 15 residues. Germline values: CDR1 SGHRS, CDR2 YFSETQ. Germline trimming cut 3 bases from V and 4 bases from J; bases unmatched to any gene: 10. CDR3 sequence: CASSWVTTGQYEQYF. CDR3 sequence (DNA): TGCGCCAGCAGCTGGGTGACGACAGGGCAATACGAGCAGTACTTC.

The rearrangement uses TRBV6-6 and TRBJ1-1; 9 nucleotides agree with TRBD1. Germline assignment: CDR1 MNHNY and CDR2 SVGAGI (reference sequence). This CDR3 spans 13 amino acids. V lost 10 bases and J lost 2; bases outside the gene matches: 5. CDR3 DNA: TGTGCCACCGGGGGACAGGGAAACACTGAAGCTTTCTTT. This sequence encodes CATGGQGNTEAFF.

The rearrangement uses TRBV5-6 and TRBJ2-1; 10 nucleotides match TRBD2. Trimming at V came to 0 bases and at J to 1 base, leaving 4 bases not matched to a gene. The CDR3 is 17 amino acids. In germline, CDR1 is SGHDT, CDR2 YYEEEE. As DNA, the CDR3 is TGTGCCAGCAGCTTGGCAGCGGGGGGGCCGTCCTACAATGAGCAGTTCTTC. Translated, it gives CASSLAAGGPSYNEQFF.